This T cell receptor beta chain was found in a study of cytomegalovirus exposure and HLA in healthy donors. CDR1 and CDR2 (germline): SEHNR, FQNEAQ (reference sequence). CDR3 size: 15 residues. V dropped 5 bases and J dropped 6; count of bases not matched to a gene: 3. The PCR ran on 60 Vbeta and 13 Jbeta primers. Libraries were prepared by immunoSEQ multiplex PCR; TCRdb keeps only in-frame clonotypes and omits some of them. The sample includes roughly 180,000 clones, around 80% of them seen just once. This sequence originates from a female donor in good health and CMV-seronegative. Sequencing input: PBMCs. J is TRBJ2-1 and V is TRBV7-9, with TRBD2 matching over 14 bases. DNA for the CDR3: TGTGCCAGCAGCCTCGGGACTAGCGGGAGCAATGAGCAGTTCTTC. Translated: CASSLGTSGSNEQFF. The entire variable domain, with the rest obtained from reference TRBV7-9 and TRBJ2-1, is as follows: DTGVSQNPRHKITKRGQNVTFRCDPISEHNRLYWYRQTLGQGPEFLTYFQNEAQLEKSRLLSDRFSAERPKGSFSTLEIQRTEQGDSAMYLCASSLGTSGSNEQFFGPGTRLTVL.